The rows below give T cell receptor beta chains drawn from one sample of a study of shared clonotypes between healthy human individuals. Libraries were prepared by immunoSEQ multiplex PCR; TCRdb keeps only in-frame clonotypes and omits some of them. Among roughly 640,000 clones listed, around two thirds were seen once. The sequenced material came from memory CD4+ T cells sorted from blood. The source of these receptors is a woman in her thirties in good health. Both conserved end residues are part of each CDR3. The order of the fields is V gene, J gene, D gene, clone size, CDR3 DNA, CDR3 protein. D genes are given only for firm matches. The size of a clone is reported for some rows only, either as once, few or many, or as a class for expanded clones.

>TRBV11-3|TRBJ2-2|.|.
TGTGCCAGCAGCTTAGCGTGGGTTGGCGGGGAGCTGTTTTTT
CASSLAWVGGELFF
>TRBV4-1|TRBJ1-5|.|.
TGCGCCAGCAGCCACGTACCGGGTATCCCCCAGCATTTT
CASSHVPGIPQHF
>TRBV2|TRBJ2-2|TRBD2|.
TGTGCCAGCAGTCCACTAGCGGAAGTTACCGGGGAGCTGTTTTTT
CASSPLAEVTGELFF
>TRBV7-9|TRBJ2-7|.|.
TGTGCCAGCAGCCCCAGGAATGACTTCTCCGAGCAGTACTTC
CASSPRNDFSEQYF
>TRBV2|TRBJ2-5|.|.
TGTGCCAGCACCCCGCTGTTAGGGCCAGCTGGAGAGACCCAGTACTTC
CASTPLLGPAGETQYF
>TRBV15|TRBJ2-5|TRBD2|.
TGTGCCACCAGCAGAGATCGCAGCGGGATTAGAGAGACCCAGTACTTC
CATSRDRSGIRETQYF
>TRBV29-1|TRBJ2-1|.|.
TGCAGCGTTGAAGTACTCCTAGCCGGTGAGCAGTTCTTC
CSVEVLLAGEQFF
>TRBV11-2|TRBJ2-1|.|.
TGTGCCAGCAGCAGTTGGGGGGAGAGGGATGAGCAGTTCTTC
CASSSWGERDEQFF
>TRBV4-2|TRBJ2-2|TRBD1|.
TGTGCCAGCAGCCAATTGGGACAGGGTTACACCGGGGAGCTGTTTTTT
CASSQLGQGYTGELFF
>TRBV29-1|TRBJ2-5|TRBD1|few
TGCAGCGCCCCGGGACAGGGGGCTTCGGAGACCCAGTACTTC
CSAPGQGASETQYF
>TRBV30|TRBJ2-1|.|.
TGTGCCTGGCGCGGGGTCTACAATGAGCAGTTCTTC
CAWRGVYNEQFF
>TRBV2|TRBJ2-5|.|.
TGTGCCAGCGACAGACAAGAGACCCAGTACTTC
CASDRQETQYF
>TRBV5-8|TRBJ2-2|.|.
TGTGCCAGCAGCTTACTTAATTCTAGCTGGGGTTCCGGGGAGCTGTTTTTT
CASSLLNSSWGSGELFF
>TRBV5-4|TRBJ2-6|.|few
TGTGCCAGCAGCTTGTACCGGCTGTCTGGGGCCAACGTCCTGACTTTC
CASSLYRLSGANVLTF
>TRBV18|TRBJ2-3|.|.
TGTGCCGGCTCCCTCGAACTAGGGGGCACAGATACGCAGTATTTT
CAGSLELGGTDTQYF
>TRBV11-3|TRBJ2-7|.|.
TGTGCCAGCAGCTTAGACACAGGCTACGAGCAGTACTTC
CASSLDTGYEQYF
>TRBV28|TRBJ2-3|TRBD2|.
TGTGCCAGCATCGGACTAGCGGACTGGAGCACAGATACGCAGTATTTT
CASIGLADWSTDTQYF
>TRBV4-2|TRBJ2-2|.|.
TGTGCCAGCAGCCAAGATTTGGGTGCCGGGGAGCTGTTTTTT
CASSQDLGAGELFF
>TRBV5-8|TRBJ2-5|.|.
TGTGCCAGCAGCTTGGGGGCCGGGACACCCCAAGAGACCCAGTACTTC
CASSLGAGTPQETQYF
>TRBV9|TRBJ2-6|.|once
TGTGCCAGCAGCGACCTCTCTGGGGCCAACGTCCTGACTTTC
CASSDLSGANVLTF
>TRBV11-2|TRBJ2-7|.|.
TGTGCCAGCAGCTTGGGGGCGGGGACCTACGAGCAGTACTTC
CASSLGAGTYEQYF
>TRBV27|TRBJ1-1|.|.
TGTGCCAGCAGTTCGTCGCAGAGTCAGGGTCCTGAAGCTTTCTTT
CASSSSQSQGPEAFF
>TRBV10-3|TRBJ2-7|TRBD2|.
TGTGCCATCAGTGTCAGTAGCGGGAGGGCCGGCGAGCAGTACTTC
CAISVSSGRAGEQYF
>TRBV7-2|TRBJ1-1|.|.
TGTGCCAGCAGCTCCCCCTTAAACACTGAAGCTTTCTTT
CASSSPLNTEAFF
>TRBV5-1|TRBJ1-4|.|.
TGCGCCAGCAGCTCCCAGGGGTCAACTAATGAAAAACTGTTTTTT
CASSSQGSTNEKLFF
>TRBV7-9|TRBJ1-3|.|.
TGTGCCAGCACCCTGCCGACGGGCAGATTCAACACCATATATTTT
CASTLPTGRFNTIYF
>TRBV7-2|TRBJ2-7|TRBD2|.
TGTGCCAGCAGCCCCCGGGTAGCGGGAGCCTACGAGCAGTACTTC
CASSPRVAGAYEQYF
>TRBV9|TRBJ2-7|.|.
TGTGCCAGCAGCGTATCCTTCATCAGCGAGCAGTACTTC
CASSVSFISEQYF
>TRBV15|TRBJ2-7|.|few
TGTGCCACCAGCAGAGATTATAACCAGGGGATGAATAAGGAGCAGTACTTC
CATSRDYNQGMNKEQYF
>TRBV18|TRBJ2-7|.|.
TGTGCCAGCTCCACCGACAGGCCCCCCTACGAGCAGTACTTC
CASSTDRPPYEQYF
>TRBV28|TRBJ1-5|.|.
TGTGCCAGCAGTTTTACAATATCGGGCAATCAGCCCCAGCATTTT
CASSFTISGNQPQHF
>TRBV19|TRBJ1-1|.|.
TGTGCCAGTAGCTCACAGGGATATACTGAAGCTTTCTTT
CASSSQGYTEAFF
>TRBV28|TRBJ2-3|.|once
TGTGCCAGCAGTTCGGATACGCAGTATTTT
CASSSDTQYF
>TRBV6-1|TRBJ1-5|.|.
TGTGCCAGCAGTGAACTCGGAGGAAGCTATCAGCCCCAGCATTTT
CASSELGGSYQPQHF
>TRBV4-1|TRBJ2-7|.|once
TGCGCCAGCAGCCATCCCGCGGCGGGACTCTACGAGCAGTACTTC
CASSHPAAGLYEQYF
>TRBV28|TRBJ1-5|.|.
TGTGCCAGCAGTTTAGCGGCAGGTCACAATCAGCCCCAGCATTTT
CASSLAAGHNQPQHF
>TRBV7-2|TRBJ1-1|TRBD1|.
TGTGCCAGCAGCCGACAGGGGGAGACTTCAAGGGGTTTCTTT
CASSRQGETSRGFF
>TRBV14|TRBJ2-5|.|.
TGTGCCAGCAGCCGGGACACGACTCAAGAGACCCAGTACTTC
CASSRDTTQETQYF
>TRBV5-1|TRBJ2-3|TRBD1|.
TGCGCCAGCAGTTCAGGACAGGACACAGATACGCAGTATTTT
CASSSGQDTDTQYF
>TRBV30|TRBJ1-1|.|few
TGTGCCTGGAGTGCACCAAGGCTTGAAGCTTTCTTT
CAWSAPRLEAFF
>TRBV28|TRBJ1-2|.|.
TGTGCCAGCAGTCAAGGCGGTGCCGGCTACACCTTC
CASSQGGAGYTF
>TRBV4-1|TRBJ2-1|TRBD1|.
TGCGCCAGCAGCGGTCTGGGGACAGGGGGTAGTAATGAGCAGTTCTTC
CASSGLGTGGSNEQFF
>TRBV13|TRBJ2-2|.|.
TGTGCCAGCAGCTCTTGGAACACCGGGGAGCTGTTTTTT
CASSSWNTGELFF
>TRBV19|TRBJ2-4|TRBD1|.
TGTGCCACCAATCAGGGGGCGGTCGGCAAAAACATTCAGTACTTC
CATNQGAVGKNIQYF
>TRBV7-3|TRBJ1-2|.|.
TGTGCCAGCAGCTTAGCGGGAAGCGATGGCTACACCTTC
CASSLAGSDGYTF
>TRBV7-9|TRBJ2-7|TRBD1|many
TGTGCCAGCAGCTGGGACAGGGGGGAGCAGTACTTC
CASSWDRGEQYF